Below are 32 T cell receptor beta chains sequenced from a single sample in a study of OX40 agonist ivuxolimab in advanced cancers. This table comes from immunoSEQ multiplex PCR, and its TCRdb copy is limited to in-frame clones, with some not included. Of around 50,000 clones in the sample, 85% to 90% were seen once. Sequencing used CD4+ or CD8+ T cells sorted from blood, obtained in a trial of the OX40 agonist ivuxolimab. The origin of the receptors is an adult with an advanced solid tumor such as melanoma, head and neck, liver or kidney cancer.

V usage is TRBV27 and J usage is TRBJ1-2; D is possibly TRBD1 (6 bases). Per germline, CDR1 MNHEY and CDR2 SMNVEV (reference sequence). Trimming stripped 2 bases from V and 5 bases from J, with 9 bases between. The length of the CDR3 is 13 residues. The CDR3 region has the DNA TGTGCCAGCAGTTTAGGACAGAAATATGGCTACACCTTC. Amino acid sequence: CASSLGQKYGYTF.

The genes are TRBV5-4 and TRBJ1-4; 9 positions match TRBD1. V lost 4 bases, J lost 8 bases, and 9 bases stayed unmatched. This CDR3 has 15 residues. Germline CDR1 and CDR2: SGHNT and YYREEE (reference sequence). CDR3: CASSLPGQGDEKLFF. The CDR3 nucleotides are TGTGCCAGCAGCCTACCGGGACAGGGCGACGAAAAACTGTTTTTT.

The rearrangement uses TRBV4-1 and TRBJ2-1; the match to TRBD2 covers 7 bases. Germline V gene lookup returns CDR1 MGHRA and CDR2 YSYEKL. The J segment lost 3 bases and the V segment lost 0 bases, leaving 5 bases of the junction unmatched. This CDR3 spans 16 amino acids. CDR3 in amino acids: CASSQEGLADYNEQFF. In DNA form, the CDR3 reads TGCGCCAGCAGCCAAGAAGGGCTAGCGGACTACAATGAGCAGTTCTTC.

The genes are TRBV6-1 and TRBJ1-3, with 8 bases matching TRBD1. Germline V CDR1 and CDR2: MNHNS, SASEGT. V gave up 6 bases and J gave up 4 bases; unmatched junction bases: 5. The CDR3 contains 14 residues. The CDR3: CASRNGQGGNTIYF. DNA for the CDR3: TGTGCCAGCAGAAACGGACAGGGAGGAAACACCATATATTTT.

About this clone: An end of the junction does not agree with germline; a read error may underlie this. In the same sample, other DNA sequences code for this CDR3. The V call is TRBV11-2, the J call TRBJ2-1; the D gene is possibly TRBD2 (6 bases). Per the germline V gene, CDR1 is SGHAT and CDR2 is FQNNGV. This CDR3 comprises 13 residues. DNA of the CDR3: TGTGCCAGTAGCTTGCGGGATAACAATGAGCAGTTCTTC. It specifies CASSLRDNNEQFF.

The V and J genes are TRBV7-9 and TRBJ2-3; D uncertain. The CDR3 spans 13 residues. V dropped 5 bases and J dropped 2 bases, with 8 bases sitting between them. The V gene's germline CDR1 is SEHNR and CDR2 FQNEAQ (reference sequence). In DNA, the CDR3 is TGTGCCAGCAGCCCCCCCTTCACAGATACGCAGTATTTT. Protein: CASSPPFTDTQYF. Combining the CDR3 with reference TRBV7-9 and TRBJ2-3 gives the whole variable domain DTGVSQNPRHKITKRGQNVTFRCDPISEHNRLYWYRQTLGQGPEFLTYFQNEAQLEKSRLLSDRFSAERPKGSFSTLEIQRTEQGDSAMYLCASSPPFTDTQYFGPGTRLTVL.

The chain recombines TRBV29-1 with TRBJ1-1; no clear D. Trimming pared 2 bases from V and 3 bases from J, leaving 13 bases between. The germline gives CDR1 SQVTM, CDR2 ANQGSEA. The CDR3 length is 14 residues. The DNA for the CDR3 is TGCAGCGTTGAACAGCGGTGGGTTTACACTGAAGCTTTCTTT. Its translation is CSVEQRWVYTEAFF.

This clone was detected only once. The chain uses TRBV27 and TRBJ1-5; 12 bases align to TRBD1. The CDR3 spans 15 residues. In germline, CDR1 is MNHEY, CDR2 SMNVEV (reference sequence). V shed 6 bases, J shed 6 bases, and the junction held 6 bases outside the gene matches. CDR3 bases: TGTGCCAGCAGCCCCGGGACAGGGGGCACTCAGCCCCAGCATTTT. This codes for CASSPGTGGTQPQHF.

The rearrangement links TRBV27 to TRBJ2-5; perhaps D is TRBD1 or TRBD2 (5 bases each). This CDR3 contains 16 residues. Germline CDR1 reads MNHEY; CDR2 reads SMNVEV (reference sequence). The V and J ends lost 1 base and 4 bases respectively, with 16 bases between them. The CDR3 DNA sequence: TGTGCCAGCAGTTTATTAGCAGGGAGTCGCAGAGAGACCCAGTACTTC. This gives the protein CASSLLAGSRRETQYF.

In this sample, this clone turned up once. The J gene is TRBJ2-1, the V gene TRBV27; D is unclear. This CDR3 is 15 amino acids long. Trimming shortened V by 0 bases and J by 0 bases, and 6 bases separated the two germline ends. The germline V gene encodes CDR1 MNHEY and CDR2 SMNVEV (reference sequence). Here the CDR3 reads CASSLSGGSYNEQFF. DNA of the CDR3: TGTGCCAGCAGTTTATCAGGCGGCTCCTACAATGAGCAGTTCTTC.

The rearrangement links TRBV11-2 to TRBJ2-1, with TRBD1 matching 9 bases. CDR3 length equals 13 residues. Germline V gives CDR1 SGHAT, CDR2 FQNNGV. V was clipped by 3 bases and J by 6 bases; unmatched bases: 0. The CDR3 spells CASSLTGGNEQFF. The CDR3 DNA is TGTGCCAGCAGCTTGACAGGGGGCAATGAGCAGTTCTTC.

The chain has TRBV2 and TRBJ1-1; D not resolved. V was trimmed by 9 bases and J by 0 bases, leaving 11 bases between them. The CDR3 extends over 13 amino acids. CDR1 is SNHLY and CDR2 is FYNNEI in the germline V gene. The CDR3 here is CAREGDLNTEAFF. CDR3 DNA: TGTGCCAGGGAAGGTGACCTGAACACTGAAGCTTTCTTT.

This clone was seen a handful of times. The chain carries TRBV9 and TRBJ1-5; D may be TRBD1 (5 bases). The CDR3 extends over 13 amino acids. Per the germline V gene, CDR1 is SGDLS and CDR2 is YYNGEE. The ends were cut back, 6 bases at V and 2 bases at J, with 9 bases in the middle. As DNA, the CDR3 is TGTGCCAGCAATGAAGGGGGCAATCAGCCCCAGCATTTT. Translating it yields CASNEGGNQPQHF.

This chain uses TRBV11-1 with TRBJ2-5; 9 bases are shared with TRBD2. The ends lost 3 bases at V and 0 bases at J; junction bases unmatched: 2. The CDR3 is made up of 15 amino acids. Germline values: CDR1 SGHAT, CDR2 FQDESV (reference sequence). The CDR3: CASSFLAGNQETQYF. The CDR3 nucleotides read TGTGCCAGCAGCTTTCTAGCGGGAAACCAAGAGACCCAGTACTTC. Full variable domain (rest looked up from reference TRBV11-1 and TRBJ2-5): EAEVAQSPRYKITEKSQAVAFWCDPISGHATLYWYRQILGQGPELLVQFQDESVVDDSQLPKDRFSAERLKGVDSTLKIQPAELGDSAMYLCASSFLAGNQETQYFGPGTRLLVL.

The chain has TRBV15 and TRBJ2-5; 9 positions agree with TRBD1. Trimming took 5 bases from V and 5 from J; bases not matched to a gene: 9. CDR1 is LNHNV, CDR2 YYDKDF, per germline (reference sequence). The CDR3 loop spans 15 amino acids. The DNA for the CDR3 is TGTGCCACCAGCTCCCGGACAGGGGTTGCGGAGACCCAGTACTTC. This encodes CATSSRTGVAETQYF. The whole variable domain, filled in from reference TRBV15 and TRBJ2-5, reads DAMVIQNPRYQVTQFGKPVTLSCSQTLNHNVMYWYQQKSSQAPKLLFHYYDKDFNNEADTPDNFQSRRPNTSFCFLDIRSPGLGDTAMYLCATSSRTGVAETQYFGPGTRLLVL.

This clone was seen only once. The V and J genes are TRBV27 and TRBJ1-1, with 12 bases fitting TRBD1. Germline values: CDR1 MNHEY, CDR2 SMNVEV (reference sequence). V was clipped by 5 bases and J by 4 bases; unmatched bases: 11. This CDR3 is built from 17 residues. CDR3 residues: CASSLLPGTGGRTEAFF. DNA of the CDR3: TGTGCCAGCAGTCTCCTCCCTGGGACAGGGGGCCGCACTGAAGCTTTCTTT.

The rearrangement uses TRBV28 and TRBJ2-2; TRBD2 matches 8 bases. The junction had 6 bases not matched to a gene; V was cut back by 7 bases and J by 2 bases. The CDR3 length is 15 residues. CDR1 is MDHEN and CDR2 is SYDVKM in the germline V gene. CDR3 DNA: TGTGCCAGCACCCCAGCGGGAGCTAACACCGGGGAGCTGTTTTTT. Translated: CASTPAGANTGELFF.

This clone was seen a few times. One junction end disagrees with the germline gene, perhaps due to a read error. V is TRBV7-6 and J is TRBJ2-7, with D uncertain. Germline V gene data show CDR1 as SGHVS and CDR2 as FNYEAQ. The CDR3 runs 12 residues. The chain's CDR3 is CASSLVSMERHF. CDR3 DNA: TGTGCCAGCAGCTTAGTCTCAATGGAAAGGCACTTC.

V gene TRBV6-5 combines with J gene TRBJ1-4; D is perhaps TRBD1 (6 bases). The CDR3 is made up of 15 amino acids. Trimming shortened V by 2 bases and J by 5 bases, and 12 bases separated the two germline ends. In germline, CDR1 is MNHEY, CDR2 SVGAGI. Here the CDR3 reads CASSYGAGVNEKLFF. CDR3 nucleotides: TGTGCCAGCAGTTACGGGGCAGGGGTAAATGAAAAACTGTTTTTT.

The chain combines TRBV4-1 with TRBJ2-7; 8 bases are shared with TRBD2. CDR1 is MGHRA, CDR2 YSYEKL, per germline. Trimming took 5 bases from V and 2 from J; bases not matched to a gene: 8. CDR3 length: 15 amino acids. This chain's CDR3 is CASSLQRGNTYEQYF. In nucleotides, the CDR3 is TGCGCCAGCAGCTTACAGCGGGGGAACACCTACGAGCAGTACTTC.

The V and J genes are TRBV28 and TRBJ2-7; 7 bases line up with TRBD2. V lost 8 bases, J lost 5 bases, and 9 bases stayed unmatched. This CDR3 is built from 13 residues. CDR1 and CDR2 (germline): MDHEN, SYDVKM. The DNA of the CDR3 is TGTGCCAGCCAACGGGAGGCTCTGGACGAGCAGTACTTC. Protein sequence: CASQREALDEQYF.

The chain links TRBV7-9 to TRBJ2-1; TRBD2 agrees at 12 bases. The CDR3 has 17 amino acids. Germline V CDR1 and CDR2: SEHNR, FQNEAQ (reference sequence). J was trimmed by 4 bases and V by 4 bases; bases with no gene match: 8. The CDR3 coding sequence is TGTGCCAGCAGCTCCACAGAGGGACTAGCGGGTTACAATGAGCAGTTCTTC. It is translated as CASSSTEGLAGYNEQFF.

The chain combines TRBV19 with TRBJ2-1, with a weak D call TRBD2 (5 bases). Trimming left V 6 bases short and J 3 bases short, with 15 bases between. This CDR3 is built from 15 residues. CDR1 is LNHDA and CDR2 is SQIVND in the germline V gene (reference sequence). CDR3 sequence reads: CASRSGIRDYNEQFF. Written as DNA, the CDR3 is TGTGCCAGTAGATCGGGAATCCGGGACTACAATGAGCAGTTCTTC.

The chain couples TRBV6-5 to TRBJ2-3; 7 bases map to TRBD2. V was pared by 5 bases and J by 8 bases, with 1 base of the junction left unmatched. This CDR3 region has 11 residues. Germline assignment: CDR1 MNHEY and CDR2 SVGAGI. CDR3 amino acids: CASSTGGTQYF. CDR3 nucleotide sequence: TGTGCCAGCAGTACGGGAGGTACGCAGTATTTT.

This clone has only a few counts. This chain connects TRBV29-1 to TRBJ2-7; no reliable D call. The V end lost 5 bases, the J end lost 0 bases, and 2 bases lay between the germline ends. Looked up from germline, CDR1 is SQVTM and CDR2 is ANQGSEA. CDR3 size: 10 residues. Written as DNA, the CDR3 is TGCAGCGTTATCTCCTACGAGCAGTACTTC. This codes for CSVISYEQYF.

The chain's CDR3 is CASSARSRNQPQHF. CDR3 sequence (DNA): TGTGCCAGCAGTGCTCGTAGTCGCAATCAGCCCCAGCATTTT. The gene calls are TRBV6-5 and TRBJ1-5, with D hard to call. Trimming pared 5 bases from V and 2 bases from J, leaving 10 bases between. The germline gives CDR1 MNHEY, CDR2 SVGAGI. The CDR3 is made up of 14 amino acids.

The genes are TRBV28 and TRBJ2-7, with D unresolved. The CDR3 covers 12 residues. V was pared by 1 base and J by 5 bases, with 6 bases between. Per the germline V gene, CDR1 is MDHEN and CDR2 is SYDVKM. In DNA, the CDR3 is TGTGCCAGCAGTTTATTACAGAACGAGCAGTACTTC. It is translated as CASSLLQNEQYF. The complete variable domain, with remaining parts taken from reference TRBV28 and TRBJ2-7, reads DVKVTQSSRYLVKRTGEKVFLECVQDMDHENMFWYRQDPGLGLRLIYFSYDVKMKEKGDIPEGYSVSREKKERFSLILESASTNQTSMYLCASSLLQNEQYFGPGTRLTVT.

The V gene is TRBV9, the J gene TRBJ2-3, with D possibly being TRBD2 (6 bases). Germline V CDR1 and CDR2: SGDLS, YYNGEE. The CDR3 totals 17 residues. V was trimmed by 1 base and J by 3 bases, leaving 18 bases between them. The CDR3 sequence is CASSVSTNLGGTDTQYF. CDR3 sequence (DNA): TGTGCCAGCAGCGTATCGACCAACTTGGGGGGAACAGATACGCAGTATTTT.

The chain is built from TRBV28 and TRBJ1-1; D is uncertain. The CDR3 sequence is 13 residues long. V lost 6 bases to trimming and J lost 1 base, with 9 bases between them. CDR1 and CDR2 (germline): MDHEN, SYDVKM. The CDR3 loop is CASRPDGNTEAFF. The CDR3 bases are TGTGCCAGCAGACCAGACGGGAACACTGAAGCTTTCTTT.

The chain uses TRBV6-6 and TRBJ1-6, with D maybe TRBD1 (6 bases). Trimming took 5 bases from V and 10 from J, leaving 21 bases between them. Germline loops: CDR1 MNHNY, CDR2 SVGAGI (reference sequence). This CDR3 region has 16 residues. CDR3 sequence reads: CASSTYRAGEGSPLHF. CDR3 in DNA: TGTGCCAGCAGTACCTACAGGGCTGGGGAAGGGTCACCCCTCCACTTT.

This sequence joins TRBV4-1 and TRBJ2-5, with a weak D call TRBD1 (6 bases). The germline CDR1 and CDR2 sequences are MGHRA and YSYEKL. Trimming pared 1 base from V and 3 bases from J, leaving 9 bases between. The CDR3 covers 14 residues. The CDR3 DNA is TGCGCCAGCAGCCAAGCCAGGGGTGAAGAGACCCAGTACTTC. As protein: CASSQARGEETQYF.

The chain recombines TRBV4-1 with TRBJ2-7; 9 bases map to TRBD2. The CDR3 is 16 amino acids. The V gene's germline CDR1 is MGHRA and CDR2 YSYEKL. The J segment lost 5 bases and the V segment lost 5 bases, leaving 13 bases of the junction unmatched. CDR3: CASSFPTGSGRHEQYF. CDR3 sequence (DNA): TGCGCCAGCAGCTTCCCGACTGGTAGCGGGAGACACGAGCAGTACTTC.